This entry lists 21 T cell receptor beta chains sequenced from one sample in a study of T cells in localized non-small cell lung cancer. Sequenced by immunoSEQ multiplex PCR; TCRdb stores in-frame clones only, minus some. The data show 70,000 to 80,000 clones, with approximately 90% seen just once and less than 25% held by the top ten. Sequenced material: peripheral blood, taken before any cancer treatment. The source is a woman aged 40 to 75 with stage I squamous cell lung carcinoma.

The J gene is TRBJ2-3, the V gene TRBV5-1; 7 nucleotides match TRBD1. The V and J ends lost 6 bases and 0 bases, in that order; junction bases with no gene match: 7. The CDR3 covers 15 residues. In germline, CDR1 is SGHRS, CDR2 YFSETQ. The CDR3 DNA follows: TGCGCCAGCAACAGGGGATACTCTAGCACAGATACGCAGTATTTT. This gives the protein CASNRGYSSTDTQYF.

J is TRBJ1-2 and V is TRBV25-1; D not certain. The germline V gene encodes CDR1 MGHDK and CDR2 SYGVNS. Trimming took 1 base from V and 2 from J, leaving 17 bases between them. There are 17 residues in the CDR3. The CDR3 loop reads CASSEFGGFGRNYGYTF. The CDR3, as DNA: TGTGCCAGCAGTGAATTTGGTGGATTCGGGCGGAACTATGGCTACACCTTC.

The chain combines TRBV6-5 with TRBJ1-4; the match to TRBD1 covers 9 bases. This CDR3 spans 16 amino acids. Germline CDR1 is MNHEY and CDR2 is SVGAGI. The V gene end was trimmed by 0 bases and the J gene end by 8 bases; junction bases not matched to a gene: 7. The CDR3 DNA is TGTGCCAGCAGTTACTCGGGACAGGGTTGGAGGGAAAAACTGTTTTTT. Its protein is CASSYSGQGWREKLFF.

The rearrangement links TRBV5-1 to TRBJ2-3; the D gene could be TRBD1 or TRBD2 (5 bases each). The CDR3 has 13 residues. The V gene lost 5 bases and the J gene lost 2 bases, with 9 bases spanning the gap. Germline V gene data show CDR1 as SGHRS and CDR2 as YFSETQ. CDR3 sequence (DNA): TGCGCCAGCAGACGGGACCACACAGATACGCAGTATTTT. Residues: CASRRDHTDTQYF.

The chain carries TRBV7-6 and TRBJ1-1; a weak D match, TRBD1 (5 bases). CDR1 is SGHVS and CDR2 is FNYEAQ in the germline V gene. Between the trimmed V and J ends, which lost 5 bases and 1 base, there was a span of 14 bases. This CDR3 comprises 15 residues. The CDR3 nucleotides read TGTGCCAGCAGCGAACTTAGCGGGGGGAACACTGAAGCTTTCTTT. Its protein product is CASSELSGGNTEAFF.

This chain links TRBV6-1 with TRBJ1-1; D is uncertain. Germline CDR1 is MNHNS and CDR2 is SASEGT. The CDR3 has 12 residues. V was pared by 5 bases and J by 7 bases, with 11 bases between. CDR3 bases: TGTGCCAGCAGTAACCCAGTGTATGAAGCTTTCTTT. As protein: CASSNPVYEAFF.

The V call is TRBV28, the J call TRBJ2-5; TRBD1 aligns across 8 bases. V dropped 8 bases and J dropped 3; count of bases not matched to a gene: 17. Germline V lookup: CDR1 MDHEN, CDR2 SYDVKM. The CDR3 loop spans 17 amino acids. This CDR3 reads CASHKGGTGRKKETQYF. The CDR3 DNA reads TGTGCCAGCCATAAGGGTGGGACAGGTCGAAAGAAAGAGACCCAGTACTTC.

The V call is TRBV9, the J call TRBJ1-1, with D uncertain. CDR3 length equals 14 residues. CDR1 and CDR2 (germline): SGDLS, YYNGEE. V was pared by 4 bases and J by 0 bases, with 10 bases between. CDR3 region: CASSSQILNTEAFF. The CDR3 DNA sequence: TGTGCCAGCAGCTCTCAGATTTTGAACACTGAAGCTTTCTTT. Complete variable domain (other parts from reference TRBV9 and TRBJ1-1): DSGVTQTPKHLITATGQRVTLRCSPRSGDLSVYWYQQSLDQGLQFLIQYYNGEERAKGNILERFSAQQFPDLHSELNLSSLELGDSALYFCASSSQILNTEAFFGQGTRLTVV.

The CDR3 loop is CSGERGSEAFF. CDR3 coding DNA: TGCAGCGGAGAGAGGGGGTCTGAAGCTTTCTTT. The chain couples TRBV29-1 to TRBJ1-1; D may be TRBD1 (6 bases). The CDR3 sequence is 11 residues long. The V gene lost 7 bases and the J gene lost 6 bases, with 12 bases spanning the gap. CDR1 is SQVTM, CDR2 ANQGSEA, per germline.

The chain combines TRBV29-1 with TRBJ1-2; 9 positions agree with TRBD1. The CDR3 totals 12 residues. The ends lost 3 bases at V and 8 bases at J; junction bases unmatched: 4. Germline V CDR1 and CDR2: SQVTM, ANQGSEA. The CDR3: CSVDRTGVGYTF. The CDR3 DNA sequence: TGCAGCGTTGATAGGACAGGGGTGGGCTACACCTTC.

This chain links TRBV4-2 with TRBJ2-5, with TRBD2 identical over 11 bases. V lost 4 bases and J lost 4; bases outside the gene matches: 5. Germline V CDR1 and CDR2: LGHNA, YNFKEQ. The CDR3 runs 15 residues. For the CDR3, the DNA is TGTGCCAGCAGCCGATATAGCGGGGGGGCAGAGACCCAGTACTTC. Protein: CASSRYSGGAETQYF.

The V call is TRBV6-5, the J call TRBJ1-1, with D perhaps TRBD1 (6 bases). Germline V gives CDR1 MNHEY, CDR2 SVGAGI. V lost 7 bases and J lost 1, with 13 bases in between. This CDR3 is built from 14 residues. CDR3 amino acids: CASTTRGANTEAFF. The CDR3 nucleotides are TGTGCCAGCACTACCAGGGGCGCGAACACTGAAGCTTTCTTT.

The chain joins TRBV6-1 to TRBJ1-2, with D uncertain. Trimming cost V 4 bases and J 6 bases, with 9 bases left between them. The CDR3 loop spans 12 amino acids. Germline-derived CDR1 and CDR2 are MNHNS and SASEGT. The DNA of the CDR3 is TGTGCCAGCAGTGGGGGAAGGGATGGCTACACCTTC. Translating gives CASSGGRDGYTF.

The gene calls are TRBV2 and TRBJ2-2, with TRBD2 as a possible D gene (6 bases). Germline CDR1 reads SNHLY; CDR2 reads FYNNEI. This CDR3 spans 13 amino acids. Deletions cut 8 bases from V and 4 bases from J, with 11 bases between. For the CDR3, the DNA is TGTGCCAGCGGACTAACTACCACCGGGGAGCTGTTTTTT. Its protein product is CASGLTTTGELFF.

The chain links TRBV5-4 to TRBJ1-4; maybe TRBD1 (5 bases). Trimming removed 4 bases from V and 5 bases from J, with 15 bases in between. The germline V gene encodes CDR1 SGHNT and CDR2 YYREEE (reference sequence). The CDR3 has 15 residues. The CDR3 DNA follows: TGTGCCAGCAGCCCTGGCTCGGGGGTCAATGAAAAACTGTTTTTT. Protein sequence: CASSPGSGVNEKLFF.

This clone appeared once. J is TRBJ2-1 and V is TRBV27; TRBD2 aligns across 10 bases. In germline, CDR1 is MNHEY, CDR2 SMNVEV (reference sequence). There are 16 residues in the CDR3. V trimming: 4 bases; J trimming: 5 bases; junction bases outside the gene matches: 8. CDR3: CASSSYTSGVNNEQFF. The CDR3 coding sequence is TGTGCCAGCAGTTCCTACACTAGCGGGGTAAACAATGAGCAGTTCTTC.

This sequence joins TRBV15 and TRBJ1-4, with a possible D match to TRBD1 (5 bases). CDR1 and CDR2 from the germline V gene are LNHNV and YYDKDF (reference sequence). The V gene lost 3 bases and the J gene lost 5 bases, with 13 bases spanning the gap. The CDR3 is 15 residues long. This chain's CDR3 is CATSSPGTQNEKLFF. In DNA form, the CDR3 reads TGTGCCACCAGCAGCCCCGGGACCCAGAATGAAAAACTGTTTTTT.

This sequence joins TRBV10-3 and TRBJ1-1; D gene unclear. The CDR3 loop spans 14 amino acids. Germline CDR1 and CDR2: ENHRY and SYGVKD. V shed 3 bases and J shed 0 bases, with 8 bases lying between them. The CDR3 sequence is CAISDSLMNTEAFF. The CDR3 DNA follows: TGTGCCATCAGTGACAGCCTAATGAACACTGAAGCTTTCTTT.

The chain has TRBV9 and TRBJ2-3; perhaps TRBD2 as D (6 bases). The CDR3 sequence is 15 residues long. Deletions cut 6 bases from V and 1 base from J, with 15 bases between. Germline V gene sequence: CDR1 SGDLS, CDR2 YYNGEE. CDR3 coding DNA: TGTGCCAGCACCGAAAGCGGGTACCGCACAGATACGCAGTATTTT. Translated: CASTESGYRTDTQYF. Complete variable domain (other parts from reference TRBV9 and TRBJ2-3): DSGVTQTPKHLITATGQRVTLRCSPRSGDLSVYWYQQSLDQGLQFLIQYYNGEERAKGNILERFSAQQFPDLHSELNLSSLELGDSALYFCASTESGYRTDTQYFGPGTRLTVL.

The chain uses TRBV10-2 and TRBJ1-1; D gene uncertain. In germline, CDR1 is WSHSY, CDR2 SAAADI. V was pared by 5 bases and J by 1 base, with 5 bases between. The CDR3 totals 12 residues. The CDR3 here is CASSSGNTEAFF. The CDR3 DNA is TGCGCCAGCAGTTCAGGGAACACTGAAGCTTTCTTT.

CDR3 amino acids: CSVQRGETQYF. The CDR3 region has the DNA TGCAGCGTCCAACGGGGGGAGACCCAGTACTTC. This chain joins TRBV29-1 and TRBJ2-5, with D tentatively TRBD2 (6 bases). The V end was cut by 6 bases, the J end by 5 bases, with 10 bases between. This CDR3 has 11 residues. Germline V gene data show CDR1 as SQVTM and CDR2 as ANQGSEA.